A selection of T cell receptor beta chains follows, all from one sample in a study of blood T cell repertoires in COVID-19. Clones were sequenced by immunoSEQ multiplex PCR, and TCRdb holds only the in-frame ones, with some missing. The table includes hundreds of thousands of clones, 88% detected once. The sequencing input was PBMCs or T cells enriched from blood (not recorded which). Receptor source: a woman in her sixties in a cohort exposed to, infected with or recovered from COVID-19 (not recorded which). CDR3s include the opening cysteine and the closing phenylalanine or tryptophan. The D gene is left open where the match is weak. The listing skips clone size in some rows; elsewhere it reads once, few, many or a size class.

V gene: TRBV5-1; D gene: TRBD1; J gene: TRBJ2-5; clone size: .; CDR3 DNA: TGCGCCAGCAGCTTGGGGGACAGGGCCTCGGGGGCCCAGTACTTC; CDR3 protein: CASSLGDRASGAQYF
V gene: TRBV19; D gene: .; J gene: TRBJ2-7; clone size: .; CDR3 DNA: TGTGCCAGTAGTATACTGGGGGGAAGCTCCTACGAGCAGTACTTC; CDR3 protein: CASSILGGSSYEQYF
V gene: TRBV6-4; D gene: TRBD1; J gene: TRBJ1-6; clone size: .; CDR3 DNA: TGTGCCAGCAGTGCGGTCGCAGGGGGTAATTCACCCCTCCACTTT; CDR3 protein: CASSAVAGGNSPLHF
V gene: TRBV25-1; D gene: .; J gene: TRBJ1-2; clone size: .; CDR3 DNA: TGTGCCAGCAGCTTAGCAGGGTCCGATGGCTACACCTTC; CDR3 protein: CASSLAGSDGYTF
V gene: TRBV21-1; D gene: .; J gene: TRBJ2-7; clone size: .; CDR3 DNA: TGTGCCAGCAGCAAAGTTGGGCGGGAGCCGTCCTACGAGCAGTACTTC; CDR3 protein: CASSKVGREPSYEQYF
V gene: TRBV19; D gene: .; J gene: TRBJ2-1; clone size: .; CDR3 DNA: TGTGCCAGTAGTACCCGACTGTACAATGAGCAGTTCTTC; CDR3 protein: CASSTRLYNEQFF
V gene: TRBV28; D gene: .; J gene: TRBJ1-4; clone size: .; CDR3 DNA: TGTGCCAGCAGTTTATTTAGCTATAATGAAAAACTGTTTTTT; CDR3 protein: CASSLFSYNEKLFF
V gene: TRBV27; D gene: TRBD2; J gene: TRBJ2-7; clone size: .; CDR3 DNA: TGTGCCAGCAGACGTGGGACTAGCGGCTCCTACGAGCAGTACTTC; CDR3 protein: CASRRGTSGSYEQYF
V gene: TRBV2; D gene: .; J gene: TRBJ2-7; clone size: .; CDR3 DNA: TGTGCCAGCGGTCTCCGATTAGAGTATGAGCAGTACTTC; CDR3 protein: CASGLRLEYEQYF
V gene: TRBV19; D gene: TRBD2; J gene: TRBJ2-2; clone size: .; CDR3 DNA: TGTGCCAGTAGTCTCCGACTAGCGGGAGCGACAGGGGAGCTGTTTTTT; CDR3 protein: CASSLRLAGATGELFF
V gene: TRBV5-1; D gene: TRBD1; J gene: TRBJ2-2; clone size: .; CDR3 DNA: TGCGCCAGCAGCTTATCAGGGGGAAGCGGGGAGCTGTTTTTT; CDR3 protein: CASSLSGGSGELFF
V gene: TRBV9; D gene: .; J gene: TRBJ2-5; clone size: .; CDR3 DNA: TGTGCCAGCAGCTTCGGGGTGAACCAAGAGACCCAGTACTTC; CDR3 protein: CASSFGVNQETQYF
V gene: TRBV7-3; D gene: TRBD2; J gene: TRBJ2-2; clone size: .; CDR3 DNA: TGTGCCAGCAGCTTTTCTCCTAGCGGGAGGATCGGGGAGCTGTTTTTT; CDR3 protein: CASSFSPSGRIGELFF
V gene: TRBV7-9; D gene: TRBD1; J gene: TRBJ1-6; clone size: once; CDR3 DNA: TGTGCCAGCAGCTCCGGGACAGGGATTAATTCACCCCTCCACTTT; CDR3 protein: CASSSGTGINSPLHF
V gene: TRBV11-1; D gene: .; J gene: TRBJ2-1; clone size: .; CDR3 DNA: TGTGCCAGCAGCTTAGAACCGGGACAAGTCGAGTTCTTC; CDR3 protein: CASSLEPGQVEFF
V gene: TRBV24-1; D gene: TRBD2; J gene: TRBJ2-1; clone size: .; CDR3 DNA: TGTGCCACCAGTGGGACTAGCGGGAGGTCCTACAATGAGCAGTTCTTC; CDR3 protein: CATSGTSGRSYNEQFF
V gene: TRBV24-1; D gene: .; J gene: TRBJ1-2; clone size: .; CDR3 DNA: TGTGCCACCAGTGATTCACGTTCGTCGGGGAATGGCTACACCTTC; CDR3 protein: CATSDSRSSGNGYTF
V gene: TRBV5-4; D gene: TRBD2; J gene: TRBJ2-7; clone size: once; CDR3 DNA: TGTGCCAGCAGCTTGGCCCAACTAGCGGGAGGCTCCTTCGAGCAGTACTTC; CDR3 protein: CASSLAQLAGGSFEQYF
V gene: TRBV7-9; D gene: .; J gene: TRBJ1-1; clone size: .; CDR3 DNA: TGTGCCAGCAGCTTATGGGGGGTGAACACTGAAGCTTTCTTT; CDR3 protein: CASSLWGVNTEAFF
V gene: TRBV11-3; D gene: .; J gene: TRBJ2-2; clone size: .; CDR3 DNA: TGTGCCAGCAGCTTGGCGGGAACGAACACCGGGGAGCTGTTTTTT; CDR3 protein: CASSLAGTNTGELFF
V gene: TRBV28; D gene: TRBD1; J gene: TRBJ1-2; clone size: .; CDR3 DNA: TGTGCCAGCAGCCAGACCGGGACAGAGTATGGCTACACCTTC; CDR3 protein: CASSQTGTEYGYTF
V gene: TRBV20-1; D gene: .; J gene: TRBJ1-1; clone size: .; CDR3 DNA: TGCAGTGCTAGTTTGAGCCAGAATCAAAGGAGAGCTTTCTTT; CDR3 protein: CSASLSQNQRRAFF
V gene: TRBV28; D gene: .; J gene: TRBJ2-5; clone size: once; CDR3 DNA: TGTGCCAGCAGTTTACAGGGGCCGCGTCAAGAGACCCAGTACTTC; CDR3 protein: CASSLQGPRQETQYF
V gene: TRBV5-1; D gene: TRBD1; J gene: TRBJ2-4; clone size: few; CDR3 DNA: TGCGCCAGCAGGCCTGACAGGGGTGACATTCAGTACTTC; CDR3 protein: CASRPDRGDIQYF
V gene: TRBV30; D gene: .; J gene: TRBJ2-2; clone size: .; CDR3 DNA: TGTGCCTCGGGGGAGGACACCGGGGAGCTGTTTTTT; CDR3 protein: CASGEDTGELFF
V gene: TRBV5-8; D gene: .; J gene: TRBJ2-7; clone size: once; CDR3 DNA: TGTGCCAGCAGCTTGGGACGTGGAGGGAACTACGAGCAGTACTTC; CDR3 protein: CASSLGRGGNYEQYF
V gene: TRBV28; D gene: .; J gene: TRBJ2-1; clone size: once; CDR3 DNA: TGTGCCAGCAGCCCCCCGGGGTCCTACAATGAGCAGTTCTTC; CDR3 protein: CASSPPGSYNEQFF
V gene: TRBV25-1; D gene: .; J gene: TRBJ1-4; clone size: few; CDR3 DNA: TGTGCCAGCAGTGAAGGGGCAGCTGCAACTAATGAAAAACTGTTTTTT; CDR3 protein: CASSEGAAATNEKLFF
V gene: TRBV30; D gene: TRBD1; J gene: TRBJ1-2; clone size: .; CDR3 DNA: TGTGCCTGCTCATCGGACAGGGGCTATTCCTATGGCTACACCTTC; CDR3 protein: CACSSDRGYSYGYTF
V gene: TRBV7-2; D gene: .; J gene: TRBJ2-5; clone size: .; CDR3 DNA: TGTGCCAGCAGCTTAAGCGCCGTCCAAGAGACCCAGTACTTC; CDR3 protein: CASSLSAVQETQYF
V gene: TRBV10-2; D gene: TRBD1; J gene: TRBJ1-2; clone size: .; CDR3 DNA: TGCGCCAGCAGGGACAGGGGACCATATGGCTACACCTTC; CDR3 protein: CASRDRGPYGYTF
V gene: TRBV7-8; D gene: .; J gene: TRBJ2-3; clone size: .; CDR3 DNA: TGTGCCAGCAGCTATAGGACTACTCGAGCAGATACGCAGTATTTT; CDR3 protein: CASSYRTTRADTQYF
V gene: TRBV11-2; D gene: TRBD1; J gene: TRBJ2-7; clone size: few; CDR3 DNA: TGTGCCAGCAGCTCACTACAGGGGGCTCCCTACGAGCAGTACTTC; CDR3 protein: CASSSLQGAPYEQYF
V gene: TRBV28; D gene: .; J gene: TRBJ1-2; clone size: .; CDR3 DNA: TGTGCCAGCAACCAAGCGGGATCTGGGAACTATGGCTACACCTTC; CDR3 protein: CASNQAGSGNYGYTF
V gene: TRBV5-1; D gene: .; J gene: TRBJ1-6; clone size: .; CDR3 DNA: TGCGCCAGCAGCTTGGAAGGGGTCAGATCACCCCTCCACTTT; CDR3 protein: CASSLEGVRSPLHF
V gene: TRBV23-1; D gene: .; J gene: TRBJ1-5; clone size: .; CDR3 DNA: TGCGCCAGCAGTCATTTTGGCAGGGCCGTTCAGCCCCAGCATTTT; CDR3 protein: CASSHFGRAVQPQHF
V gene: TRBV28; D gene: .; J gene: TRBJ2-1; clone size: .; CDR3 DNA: TGTGCCAGCAGTCCCCGGGGCGGGACTTTCTACAATGAGCAGTTCTTC; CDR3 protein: CASSPRGGTFYNEQFF
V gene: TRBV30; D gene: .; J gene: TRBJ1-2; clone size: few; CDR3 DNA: TGTGCCCGGGATGAGAGGGTTGGCGGCTACACCTTC; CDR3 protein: CARDERVGGYTF
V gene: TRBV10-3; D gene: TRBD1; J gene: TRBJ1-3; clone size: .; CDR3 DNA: TGTGCCATCAGTCCCGGGACAGGGAAAGGAAACACCATATATTTT; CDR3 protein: CAISPGTGKGNTIYF
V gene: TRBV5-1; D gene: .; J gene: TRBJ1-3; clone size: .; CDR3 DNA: TGCGCCAGCAGCTTGGAGGCGGGAGGAAACACCATATATTTT; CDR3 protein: CASSLEAGGNTIYF
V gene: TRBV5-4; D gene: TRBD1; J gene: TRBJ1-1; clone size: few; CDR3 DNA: TGTGCCAGCAGCTTGATAGGACAGGGGAAGGACACTGAAGCTTTCTTT; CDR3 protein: CASSLIGQGKDTEAFF
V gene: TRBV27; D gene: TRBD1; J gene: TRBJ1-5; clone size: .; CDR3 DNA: TGTGCCAGCAGCCCCCTTCTTCAGGGGGGAGGACAGCCCCAGCATTTT; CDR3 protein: CASSPLLQGGGQPQHF
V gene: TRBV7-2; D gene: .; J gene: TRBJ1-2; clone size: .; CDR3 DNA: TGTGCCAGCAGCCGTCGGGACTCGAGCTATGGCTACACCTTC; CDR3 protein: CASSRRDSSYGYTF
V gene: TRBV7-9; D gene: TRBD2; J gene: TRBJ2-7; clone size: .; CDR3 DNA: TGTGCCAGCAGCCATGGGACTAGCGTGTCGGACGAGCAGTACTTC; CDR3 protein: CASSHGTSVSDEQYF